The TCR beta chain under discussion was sequenced for a study of sequential checkpoint blockade in melanoma. The overall study: Randomization was 1:1 between first-line nivolumab→ipilimumab and ipilimumab→nivolumab. Maintenance nivolumab came after either treatment sequence.

Indicated treatment: randomized to nivolumab then ipilimumab (arm A) or the reverse (arm B). Patients had received no earlier DNA-damaging chemotherapy. PBMC sorting kept live CD3+CD8+ cells without CD19 or CD56. This table comes from immunoSEQ multiplex PCR, and its TCRdb copy is limited to in-frame clones, with some not included. The sample shows roughly 15,000 clones, about 73% of them seen only once. The germline V gene has CDR1 SGHTS and CDR2 YDEGEE. The CDR3 consists of 16 residues. Trimming cost V 2 bases and J 3 bases; bases outside gene matches: 9. The source is a human donor with melanoma. The material was CD8+ T cells sorted from blood (inferred from file names), obtained from a patient given nivolumab and ipilimumab in sequence. The V and J genes are TRBV5-8 and TRBJ2-3; 7 bases agree with TRBD2. The CDR3 DNA is TGTGCCAGCAGCTTACAGGACTGGGGGGGTACAGATACGCAGTATTTT. Encoded protein: CASSLQDWGGTDTQYF. Full variable domain (outside the CDR3, taken from reference TRBV5-8 and TRBJ2-3): EAGVTQSPTHLIKTRGQQATLRCSPISGHTSVYWYQQALGLGLQFLLWYDEGEERNRGNFPPRFSGRQFPNYSSELNVNALELEDSALYLCASSLQDWGGTDTQYFGPGTRLTVL.